Below, 19 T cell receptor beta chains from the same sample are listed, as sequenced in a study of T cells in Graves' hyperthyroidism and ophthalmopathy. From RNA transcripts, TCR beta CDR3 regions were amplified. First-round RT-PCR with HTBI primers amplified the TCR CDR3 region. TCRdb re-called the multiplex PCR reads with MiXCR, one entry per CDR3 protein. The data show 200,000 to 250,000 distinct CDR3 sequences, 17% seen once. Material for sequencing was blood. The receptors shown here come from a man aged 50-60 years with Graves' hyperthyroidism.

This sequence joins TRBV28 and TRBJ2-6; 9 bases fit TRBD1. With 5 bases clipped from V and 4 bases from J, the junction kept 9 bases outside the gene matches. CDR1 MDHEN and CDR2 SYDVKM come from the germline V gene. This CDR3 has 17 residues. The DNA of the CDR3 is TGTGCCAGCAGTCCTGCTGGACAGGGGTTGGGGGCCAACGTCCTGACTTTC. This translates into CASSPAGQGLGANVLTF.

The rearrangement links TRBV19 to TRBJ2-7; 12 bases are shared with TRBD2. This CDR3 has 16 amino acids. Germline V gene sequence: CDR1 LNHDA, CDR2 SQIVND (reference sequence). After removal of 5 bases from V and 2 bases from J, the junction contained 7 bases not matched to a gene. CDR3 amino acids: CASSAILAGGAYEQYF. CDR3 in DNA: TGTGCCAGTAGTGCGATACTAGCGGGAGGAGCCTACGAGCAGTACTTC.

This clonotype appeared a few times. The V call is TRBV2, the J call TRBJ2-2, with TRBD1 matching over 10 bases. Germline V gives CDR1 SNHLY, CDR2 FYNNEI. The CDR3 covers 15 residues. The V segment lost 6 bases and the J segment 7 bases; nucleotides outside the gene matches: 8. CDR3 in DNA: TGTGCCAGCAGGGGGACAGGGGTAGCTCTCGGGGAGCTGTTTTTT. Translation: CASRGTGVALGELFF.

V gene TRBV7-9 combines with J gene TRBJ2-2; TRBD1 agrees at 8 bases. This CDR3 is 17 amino acids long. Germline V gene lookup returns CDR1 SEHNR and CDR2 FQNEAQ (reference sequence). Germline trimming cut 6 bases from V and 6 bases from J; bases unmatched to any gene: 15. The CDR3 DNA sequence: TGTGCCAGCAGTAGCCCCGGGACAGGCTATGTAGCCGGGGAGCTGTTTTTT. It codes for CASSSPGTGYVAGELFF.

This clonotype was seen repeatedly, ten times or more. This chain joins TRBV7-3 and TRBJ2-5, with TRBD1 as a possible D gene (5 bases). The CDR3 covers 14 residues. CDR1 and CDR2 from the germline V gene are SGHTA and FQGTGA. V was pared by 3 bases and J by 5 bases, with 13 bases between. The CDR3 DNA follows: TGTGCCAGCAGCTTTGGGGTAGCAGGGGAGACCCAGTACTTC. This codes for CASSFGVAGETQYF.

This clonotype was detected ten times or more. The J gene is TRBJ2-1, the V gene TRBV27; D is possibly TRBD1 (6 bases). Germline CDR1 MNHEY, CDR2 SMNVEV (reference sequence). The CDR3 runs to 14 residues. Trimming cost V 4 bases and J 9 bases, with 16 bases left between them. The DNA for the CDR3 is TGTGCCAGCAGTTCCGATTATCACAGGGCTGAGCAGTTCTTC. It is translated as CASSSDYHRAEQFF.

The rearrangement joins TRBV12-3 or TRBV12-4 to TRBJ2-7; maybe TRBD2 (6 bases). Between the trimmed V and J ends, which lost 3 bases and 7 bases, there was a span of 19 bases. The CDR3 length is 15 residues. The CDR3 region has the DNA TGTGCCAGCAGTTTTTCAGTAAGGGAGGTGGGTGAGCAGTACTTC. Its translation: CASSFSVREVGEQYF.

This clonotype appeared many times. The chain uses TRBV7-3 and TRBJ2-3; a weak D match, TRBD2 (5 bases). Germline-derived CDR1 and CDR2 are SGHTA and FQGTGA. The CDR3 extends over 13 amino acids. Trimming left V 5 bases short and J 6 bases short, with 12 bases between. DNA of the CDR3: TGTGCCAGCAGCGTCAATCCGGGGGATACGCAGTATTTT. Translated: CASSVNPGDTQYF.

This chain uses TRBV2 with TRBJ2-1, with D unresolved. The CDR3 runs to 14 residues. With 2 bases removed from V and 3 bases from J, the gap between germline ends came to 8 bases. The germline V gene encodes CDR1 SNHLY and CDR2 FYNNEI. For the CDR3, the DNA is TGTGCCAGCAGTGAATACGGGTACTACAATGAGCAGTTCTTC. Translating it yields CASSEYGYYNEQFF.

Many counts were recorded for this clonotype. The V call is TRBV18, the J call TRBJ2-7, with 9 positions matching TRBD1. This CDR3 has 16 amino acids. Germline-derived CDR1 and CDR2 are KGHSH and LQKENI. Trimming cost V 3 bases and J 4 bases; bases outside gene matches: 10. The CDR3 DNA sequence: TGTGCCAGCTCACCTACTCCGGGACAGGGTGTGTACGAGCAGTACTTC. Translation gives CASSPTPGQGVYEQYF.

This clonotype showed up many times. The chain carries TRBV5-5 and TRBJ2-7, with a weak D call TRBD1 (6 bases). The germline V and J ends were trimmed by 0 bases and 5 bases, with 12 bases remaining between them. Per the germline V gene, CDR1 is SGHKS and CDR2 is YYEKEE (reference sequence). The CDR3 is 14 amino acids. The CDR3 loop reads CASSLGQGSDEQYF. The CDR3 nucleotides read TGTGCCAGCAGCTTGGGGCAGGGGAGCGACGAGCAGTACTTC. Looking up the rest from reference TRBV5-5 and TRBJ2-7 gives the full variable domain: DAGVTQSPTHLIKTRGQQVTLRCSPISGHKSVSWYQQVLGQGPQFIFQYYEKEERGRGNFPDRFSARQFPNYSSELNVNALLLGDSALYLCASSLGQGSDEQYFGPGTRLTVT.

This chain connects TRBV5-1 to TRBJ2-5; D ambiguous. V gave up 4 bases and J gave up 2 bases, with 12 bases separating them. From germline, CDR1 is SGHRS and CDR2 YFSETQ. The CDR3 consists of 14 residues. The chain's CDR3 is CASSAASSQETQYF. The DNA of the CDR3 is TGCGCCAGCAGCGCCGCTTCGAGTCAAGAGACCCAGTACTTC.

The chain employs TRBV4-3 and TRBJ2-1, with D unclear. V was pared by 1 base and J by 15 bases, with 19 bases between. The CDR3 spans 14 residues. CDR1 is LGHNA and CDR2 is YSLEER in the germline V gene. CDR3 sequence: CASSQVWVTADPFF. In DNA form, the CDR3 reads TGCGCCAGCAGCCAAGTTTGGGTTACGGCTGATCCGTTCTTC.

This clonotype showed up many times. This sequence joins TRBV18 and TRBJ2-1; D uncertain. This CDR3 has 12 amino acids. Germline values: CDR1 KGHSH, CDR2 LQKENI. The V end lost 8 bases, the J end lost 9 bases, and 14 bases lay between the germline ends. The CDR3 region is CASPDGHGEQFF. The CDR3 nucleotides are TGTGCCAGCCCCGACGGGCATGGTGAGCAGTTCTTC.

This chain links TRBV6-7 with TRBJ2-7; D assignment may be TRBD1 or TRBD2 (6 bases each). TRBV6-7 is known as an ORF, though its function is uncertain. V was clipped by 7 bases and J by 2 bases, with 15 bases between them. The CDR3 totals 14 residues. DNA for the CDR3: TGTGCCAGCATCAGTAAGGGGGGAACCTACGAGCAGTACTTC. It yields the protein CASISKGGTYEQYF.

A few counts support this clonotype. This chain uses TRBV11-2 with TRBJ2-7; D ambiguous. Trimming pared 8 bases from V and 0 bases from J, leaving 5 bases between. The CDR3 has 11 residues. CDR1 and CDR2 from the germline V gene are SGHAT and FQNNGV. The CDR3 bases are TGTGCCAGCGGTTCCTCCTACGAGCAGTACTTC. Translating gives CASGSSYEQYF.

This clonotype was detected ten times or more. J is TRBJ2-1 and V is TRBV10-1; no clear D. With 5 bases removed from V and 5 bases from J, the gap between germline ends came to 4 bases. CDR1 is WNHNN, CDR2 SYGVQD, per germline (reference sequence). The CDR3 contains 11 residues. The CDR3 reads CASSQNNEQFF. CDR3 sequence (DNA): TGCGCCAGCAGTCAAAACAATGAGCAGTTCTTC.

The chain recombines TRBV20-1 with TRBJ2-7; TRBD2 might be the D (6 bases). Germline CDR1 reads DFQATT; CDR2 reads SNEGSKA (reference sequence). The V gene lost 3 bases and the J gene lost 3 bases, with 15 bases spanning the gap. There are 14 residues in the CDR3. CDR3 nucleotide sequence: TGCAGTGCTAGGGAGGGAGAATCCCACTACGAGCAGTACTTC. The encoded protein is CSAREGESHYEQYF.

This chain links TRBV7-8 with TRBJ1-6; the match to TRBD1 covers 7 bases. The V gene end was trimmed by 5 bases and the J gene end by 7 bases; junction bases not matched to a gene: 8. The CDR3 spans 15 residues. Germline CDR1 reads SGHVS; CDR2 reads FQNEAQ. The CDR3 reads CASSPLSRGNSPLHF. For the CDR3, the DNA is TGTGCCAGCAGCCCTCTGTCCAGGGGGAATTCACCCCTCCACTTT.